This TCR beta chain was identified during a study of cytomegalovirus exposure and HLA in healthy donors. Findings and limits, study-wide: Reported results showed that the classifier diagnosed cytomegalovirus status with high specificity and sensitivity. TCR beta V- and J-gene trimming was later associated with a missense DCLRE1C variant.

A word on this clone: Its matching antigen is unknown.

PCR primers comprised 60 Vbeta and 13 Jbeta primers. Sequencing used immunoSEQ multiplex PCR; TCRdb keeps in-frame clones, though not all of them. The sample has some 150,000 clones, roughly 87% seen once. The ends lost 2 bases at V and 2 bases at J; junction bases unmatched: 6. CDR3 length equals 16 residues. The germline CDR1 and CDR2 sequences are MNHEY and SMNVEV (reference sequence). Sequences were obtained from PBMCs. The chain links TRBV27 to TRBJ2-3; TRBD2 matches at 8 bases. The receptor comes from a woman younger than 45 in good health and CMV-seronegative. The CDR3 DNA reads TGTGCCAGCAGTTTACTGGCGGGAGGCCCCACAGATACGCAGTATTTT. Its translation: CASSLLAGGPTDTQYF.